This T cell receptor (beta chain) was recovered during a study of OX40 agonist ivuxolimab in advanced cancers. Study background: Earlier treatment with anti-PD-1, anti-PD-L1 or anti-CTLA-4 was permitted, and over 35% had received some.

Trimming at V came to 5 bases and at J to 3 bases, leaving 12 bases not matched to a gene. The CDR3 is made up of 16 amino acids. Germline V gene lookup returns CDR1 MDHEN and CDR2 SYDVKM. TCRdb's copy holds only in-frame clones and misses some; the assay was immunoSEQ multiplex PCR. The table has 60,000 to 75,000 clones, about 89% seen once; the top ten hold roughly 4%. The chain employs TRBV28 and TRBJ2-7; the match to TRBD1 covers 8 bases. The sequence was obtained from an adult with an advanced solid tumor such as melanoma, head and neck, liver or kidney cancer. Here the sequenced sample was CD4+ or CD8+ T cells sorted from blood, taken in a trial of the OX40 agonist ivuxolimab. The CDR3 is CASSTRQGIRDYEQYV. The CDR3 nucleotides read TGTGCCAGCAGTACCCGACAGGGGATAAGGGACTACGAGCAGTACGTC.